This T cell receptor beta chain originates from a study of shared T cell receptors in the human thymus. A word on this clone: Germline is not matched at one junction end, which may reflect a read error.

Germline CDR1 reads MNHNS; CDR2 reads SASEGT. This CDR3 spans 20 amino acids. Measured with immunoSEQ multiplex PCR; TCRdb has only the in-frame clones, and not every one. The sample lists approximately 730,000 clones, over 75% occurring once. This sample also belongs to another study, concerning human thymus T cells. That investigation notes: The people who donated were healthy Finnish babies having corrective surgery for congenital heart defects. Thymic resections from corrective heart surgery supplied the tissue. Related research reported highly overlapping thymic repertoires among unrelated individuals.

The chain combines TRBV6-1 with TRBJ2-3; D might be TRBD1 (6 bases). The receptor was isolated from a girl in the first two years of life with a congenital heart defect. Sequencing was done on a sample of thymocytes. The CDR3 region is CASSEGRWGRGPPSTDTQYF. The CDR3 DNA reads TGTGCTAGCAGTGAAGGTCGTTGGGGCAGGGGACCTCCAAGCACAGATACGCAGTATTTT.